Reported below is one T cell receptor beta chain. The CDR3 is 15 residues long. V was pared by 4 bases and J by 6 bases, with 3 bases of the junction left unmatched. Germline V gives CDR1 SNHLY, CDR2 FYNNEI. The sample comes from a study of control samples from healthy donors and cancer patients. Assay: immunoSEQ multiplex PCR; the TCRdb copy retains only in-frame clones and omits some. The sample totals 150,000 to 200,000 clones. The chain links TRBV2 to TRBJ2-3; 14 bases fit TRBD2. This clonotype was obtained from a woman in her twenties or thirties in good health. The specimen was blood. In nucleotides, the CDR3 is TGTGCCAGCAGTGGGACTAGCGGGGGGAGGGATACGCAGTATTTT. It specifies CASSGTSGGRDTQYF. Combining the CDR3 with reference TRBV2 and TRBJ2-3 gives the whole variable domain EPEVTQTPSHQVTQMGQEVILRCVPISNHLYFYWYRQILGQKVEFLVSFYNNEISEKSEIFDDQFSVERPDGSNFTLKIRSTKLEDSAMYFCASSGTSGGRDTQYFGPGTRLTVL.